Following are 16 T cell receptor beta chains from one sample sequenced in a study of blood T cell repertoires in COVID-19. Sequenced by immunoSEQ multiplex PCR; TCRdb stores in-frame clones only, minus some. The sample holds roughly 240,000 clones, about four fifths seen once. Sequencing input: PBMCs or T cells enriched from blood (not recorded which). The source of these receptors is a middle-aged woman who had been exposed to COVID-19.

The rearrangement uses TRBV18 and TRBJ2-2; D might be TRBD1 (5 bases). Trimming removed 2 bases from V and 1 base from J, with 11 bases in between. The CDR3 is 16 amino acids. Germline V lookup: CDR1 KGHSH, CDR2 LQKENI. Here the CDR3 DNA reads TGTGCCAGCTCACCAGCAGGGTACCGGAACACCGGGGAGCTGTTTTTT. The encoded protein is CASSPAGYRNTGELFF.

The rearrangement links TRBV5-4 to TRBJ1-6, with 8 bases identical to TRBD1. Germline CDR1 SGHNT, CDR2 YYREEE (reference sequence). Trimming cost V 2 bases and J 7 bases; bases outside gene matches: 8. The CDR3 loop spans 16 amino acids. The chain's CDR3 is CASSFLDRAPNSPLHF. CDR3 nucleotides: TGTGCCAGCAGCTTCCTGGACAGGGCGCCAAATTCACCCCTCCACTTT. Full variable domain (missing parts from reference TRBV5-4 and TRBJ1-6): ETGVTQSPTHLIKTRGQQVTLRCSSQSGHNTVSWYQQALGQGPQFIFQYYREEENGRGNFPPRFSGLQFPNYSSELNVNALELDDSALYLCASSFLDRAPNSPLHFGNGTRLTVT.

J is TRBJ1-4 and V is TRBV6-5, with 9 nucleotides matching TRBD1. This CDR3 region has 15 residues. J lost 11 bases, V lost 6 bases, and 13 bases had no gene match. The V gene's germline CDR1 is MNHEY and CDR2 SVGAGI. The CDR3 bases are TGTGCCAGCAGCATCACAACGGACAGGGGAGCTAAACTGTTTTTT. Amino acids: CASSITTDRGAKLFF.

The V call is TRBV7-8, the J call TRBJ2-7; D may be TRBD2 (6 bases). Germline values: CDR1 SGHVS, CDR2 FQNEAQ. CDR3 length: 14 residues. The ends were cut back, 1 base at V and 3 bases at J, with 10 bases in the middle. DNA for the CDR3: TGTGCCAGCAGCTTAGTGGGACTCGACTACGAGCAGTACTTC. It translates to CASSLVGLDYEQYF.

CDR3 nucleotides: TGTGCCATCAGTGACTGGACTAGCGGGGGCAATGAGCAGTTCTTC. Translating gives CAISDWTSGGNEQFF. The rearrangement joins TRBV10-3 to TRBJ2-1, with 13 bases that match TRBD2. Germline CDR1 is ENHRY and CDR2 is SYGVKD. The junction had 2 bases not matched to a gene; V was cut back by 3 bases and J by 6 bases. The CDR3 is 15 residues long.

The chain carries TRBV11-2 and TRBJ1-6; D unclear. Trimming stripped 5 bases from V and 11 bases from J, with 10 bases between. This CDR3 is 12 amino acids long. Germline assignment: CDR1 SGHAT and CDR2 FQNNGV. The CDR3 here is CASSHSPAPLHF. The CDR3 nucleotides read TGTGCCAGCAGCCACAGTCCCGCACCCCTCCACTTT. The variable domain in full, completed from reference TRBV11-2 and TRBJ1-6, reads EAGVAQSPRYKIIEKRQSVAFWCNPISGHATLYWYQQILGQGPKLLIQFQNNGVVDDSQLPKDRFSAERLKGVDSTLKIQPAKLEDSAVYLCASSHSPAPLHFGNGTRLTVT.

The chain combines TRBV7-3 with TRBJ2-1; D gene uncertain. The germline V and J ends were trimmed by 2 bases and 7 bases, with 9 bases remaining between them. There are 13 residues in the CDR3. Germline CDR1 and CDR2: SGHTA and FQGTGA. The CDR3, as DNA: TGTGCCAGCAGCTTAGAAGCCCCGAATGAGCAGTTCTTC. Translated, it gives CASSLEAPNEQFF.

The V gene is TRBV6-2 or TRBV6-3, the J gene TRBJ1-2; 8 bases match TRBD1. This CDR3 has 14 amino acids. Losses at the gene ends were 5 bases for V and 4 bases for J; bases not matched to a gene: 6. Per the germline V gene, CDR1 is MNHEY and CDR2 is SVGEGT. CDR3 sequence (DNA): TGTGCCAGCAGTGGACAGGGTTGGCGCTATGGCTACACCTTC. This gives the protein CASSGQGWRYGYTF.

The genes are TRBV2 and TRBJ1-1; 8 bases line up with TRBD1. Germline V CDR1 and CDR2: SNHLY, FYNNEI. V shed 7 bases, J shed 1 base, and the junction held 11 bases outside the gene matches. The CDR3 loop spans 16 amino acids. The CDR3 DNA reads as TGTGCCAGCACCCAAGGACAGGGTATAGGGAACACTGAAGCTTTCTTT. Its protein product is CASTQGQGIGNTEAFF.

This sequence joins TRBV6-5 and TRBJ2-2, with 8 bases aligning to TRBD1. The V segment lost 2 bases and the J segment 4 bases; nucleotides outside the gene matches: 3. CDR3 length equals 15 residues. Germline assignment: CDR1 MNHEY and CDR2 SVGAGI. CDR3 residues: CASSYAGGGTGELFF. CDR3 bases: TGTGCCAGCAGTTACGCAGGGGGCGGCACCGGGGAGCTGTTTTTT.

The chain recombines TRBV7-9 with TRBJ2-3; D ambiguous. The germline V gene encodes CDR1 SEHNR and CDR2 FQNEAQ (reference sequence). This CDR3 is 14 amino acids long. With 5 bases removed from V and 1 base from J, the gap between germline ends came to 10 bases. CDR3 sequence reads: CASSGAQRTDTQYF. As DNA, the CDR3 is TGTGCCAGCAGCGGAGCTCAACGCACAGATACGCAGTATTTT.

Here the CDR3 DNA reads TGTGCCAGCAGTTACGGGCAGAACTATGGCTACACCTTC. Translation gives CASSYGQNYGYTF. This chain joins TRBV6-5 and TRBJ1-2; D remains unclear. Germline-derived CDR1 and CDR2 are MNHEY and SVGAGI. The ends were cut back, 2 bases at V and 2 bases at J, with 6 bases in the middle. The CDR3 consists of 13 residues.

This clone came up once. The chain employs TRBV25-1 and TRBJ2-2; D gene uncertain. Germline lookup yields CDR1 MGHDK and CDR2 SYGVNS. The CDR3 runs to 15 residues. Trimming removed 3 bases at V and 1 base at J, with 9 bases between. The chain's CDR3 is CASSDPTRNTGELFF. DNA for the CDR3: TGTGCCAGCAGTGACCCGACACGGAACACCGGGGAGCTGTTTTTT.

The DNA of the CDR3 is TGTGCCAGCAGCCATGATTCCCCCGGGAGCTACACCTTC. It is translated as CASSHDSPGSYTF. The V gene is TRBV3-1 (or the pseudogene TRBV3-2), the J gene TRBJ1-2; D ambiguous. V shed 3 bases and J shed 9 bases, with 14 bases lying between them. This CDR3 is built from 13 residues. CDR1 and CDR2 (germline): LGHDT, YNNKEL (reference sequence).

This sequence joins TRBV2 and TRBJ2-1; TRBD1 agrees at 10 bases. With 0 bases clipped from V and 8 bases from J, the junction kept 4 bases outside the gene matches. Germline CDR1 and CDR2: SNHLY and FYNNEI. The CDR3 loop spans 15 amino acids. CDR3 sequence reads: CASSEAGQGSDEQFF. The CDR3 DNA reads TGTGCCAGCAGTGAAGCGGGACAGGGGTCCGATGAGCAGTTCTTC.

V and J are TRBV30 and TRBJ1-3; D gene ambiguous. The CDR3 loop spans 14 amino acids. V shed 1 base and J shed 4 bases, with 11 bases lying between them. Germline V lookup: CDR1 GTSNPN, CDR2 SVGIG (reference sequence). CDR3 amino acids: CAWSATLVGNTIYF. The DNA of the CDR3 is TGTGCCTGGAGTGCCACTCTAGTGGGAAACACCATATATTTT.